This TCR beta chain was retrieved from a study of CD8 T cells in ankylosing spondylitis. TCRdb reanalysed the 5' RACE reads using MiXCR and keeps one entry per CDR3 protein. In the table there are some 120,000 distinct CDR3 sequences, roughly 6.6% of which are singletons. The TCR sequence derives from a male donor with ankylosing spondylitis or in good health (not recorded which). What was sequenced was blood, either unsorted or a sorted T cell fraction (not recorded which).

The CDR3 is CASSLWTGNSQPQHF. The CDR3 bases are TGTGCCAGCAGCCTCTGGACAGGGAATAGCCAGCCCCAGCATTTT. The chain recombines TRBV7-2 with TRBJ1-5, with 8 bases matching TRBD1. The CDR3 is 15 amino acids. The V gene end was trimmed by 5 bases and the J gene end by 7 bases; junction bases not matched to a gene: 10. Germline assignment: CDR1 SGHTA and CDR2 FQGNSA.